Only a few counts were recorded for the clone carrying this T cell receptor beta chain. Its antigen is not known. The sample originates from a study of blood T cells in healthy people across ages. Study observations and caveats: Unsorted PBMCs prevented conclusive naive versus antigen-experienced comparison.

Each donor was a healthy Caucasian individual from Russia, aged roughly 6 to 100. A second roughly 6 to 12 cycle PCR used barcoded and J-beta primers. TCRdb reprocessed the 5' RACE reads with MiXCR, giving one entry per CDR3 protein. The table lists hundreds of thousands of distinct CDR3 sequences, 32% of them singletons. CDR3 length: 13 residues. After removal of 6 bases from V and 5 bases from J, the junction contained 5 bases not matched to a gene. CDR1 is LNHDA and CDR2 is SQIVND in the germline V gene (reference sequence). J is TRBJ2-3 and V is TRBV19, with 7 bases matching TRBD1. Sequenced input: blood. This receptor was taken from a woman older than 75 in good health. The CDR3 here is CASSLGTEDTQYF. For the CDR3, the DNA is TGTGCCAGTAGCCTCGGGACAGAAGATACGCAGTATTTT.